This TCR beta chain comes out of a study of blood T cell repertoires in COVID-19. Study background: Italy, Spain and the United States were the sources of the convalescent and acute COVID-19 samples. T cells, B-cell-depleted T cells, or PBMCs supplied cDNA or gDNA.

The CDR3 extends over 14 amino acids. In germline, CDR1 is SGDLS, CDR2 YYNGEE. V lost 0 bases and J 1 base, leaving 8 bases between the germline ends. Concerning this clone itself: Within the sample, other DNA sequences also encode this same CDR3.

Per the authors' pipeline: Amplification from reference gene primers served as the basis for estimated nucleated cell counts. Assay used: immunoSEQ multiplex PCR; TCRdb lists only in-frame clones, some missing. That table is the source of V, J and clone size, and D and trimming were worked out from the DNA. The sample holds 410,000 or so clones, approximately 90% seen once. This chain joins TRBV9 and TRBJ2-7, with D unclear. Sequencing was done on a sample of peripheral blood. The receptor was isolated from a woman aged 40-49 years with COVID-19, enrolled during active disease. The CDR3 is CASSVGAVSYEQYF. DNA of the CDR3: TGTGCCAGCAGCGTAGGGGCCGTATCCTACGAGCAGTACTTC.